This TCR beta chain was documented in a study of breast tumors, draining lymph nodes, adjacent tissues. Notes on the study in general: Luminal-like breast cancer showed significantly greater tumor-nontumor repertoire similarity than basal-like breast cancer did. Data fit most tumor T cells coming from lymph node, expanding in tumor. Data only fit, rather than demonstrated, lymph node origin of most tumor T cells. Compared with lymph nodes, tumors were less diverse; compared with nontumor tissue, more.

TCRdb redid the calling of the multiplex PCR reads with MiXCR, one entry per CDR3 protein. The sample includes approximately 23,000 distinct CDR3 sequences, almost 70% of them seen just once. This clonotype has more than one count but fewer than ten. Antigen: not known. Sequencing was performed on tumor-adjacent breast tissue. The source of this sequence is a female donor with breast cancer. Some clones in this sample may be carry-over from other donors' samples.

The CDR3 sequence is CASNDKFSSNQPQHF. Written as DNA, the CDR3 is TGTGCCAGCAACGACAAATTTAGTAGCAATCAGCCCCAGCATTTT. The genes are TRBV6-5 and TRBJ1-5; D gene unclear. CDR1 is MNHEY, CDR2 SVGAGI, per germline. Between the trimmed V and J ends, which lost 7 bases and 0 bases, there was a span of 13 bases. CDR3 length: 15 residues.